The 18 T cell receptor beta chains below were found in one sample sequenced in a study of blood T cell repertoires in COVID-19. Only in-frame clones appear in the TCRdb table, and some are missing; sequencing was by immunoSEQ multiplex PCR. Of under 500,000 clones in the sample, nearly 90% were seen once. The sample was PBMCs or T cells enriched from blood (not recorded which). These receptors were obtained from a woman between 18 and 29 years old with acute COVID-19.

Turning to this clone: The same CDR3 arises from other DNA sequences in this sample as well. This chain links TRBV5-1 with TRBJ1-1; unclear D gene. Germline V gene data show CDR1 as SGHRS and CDR2 as YFSETQ. Between the trimmed V and J ends, which lost 3 bases and 0 bases, there was a span of 9 bases. The CDR3 is made up of 14 amino acids. The CDR3 loop is CASSSDGMNTEAFF. The CDR3 bases are TGCGCCAGCAGCTCCGACGGGATGAACACTGAAGCTTTCTTT.

This clone has a single count. The V call is TRBV2, the J call TRBJ2-7; TRBD2 agrees at 13 bases. This CDR3 has 17 amino acids. After removal of 1 base from V and 5 bases from J, the junction contained 8 bases not matched to a gene. Germline values: CDR1 SNHLY, CDR2 FYNNEI. The CDR3 here is CASSEDGTSGEFDEQYF. The CDR3 nucleotides read TGTGCCAGCAGTGAAGACGGGACTAGCGGGGAGTTCGACGAGCAGTACTTC.

The CDR3 is CASSLRPDKSAKNIQYF. The CDR3 DNA is TGTGCCAGCAGTCTCCGCCCGGACAAGTCCGCCAAAAACATTCAGTACTTC. The chain links TRBV28 to TRBJ2-4, with D maybe TRBD1 (5 bases). The CDR3 contains 17 residues. The V gene lost 5 bases and the J gene lost 1 base, with 18 bases spanning the gap. Germline V gene data show CDR1 as MDHEN and CDR2 as SYDVKM.

The chain is built from TRBV5-6 and TRBJ2-7; 14 bases line up with TRBD2. The CDR3 sequence is 15 residues long. Germline V gene lookup returns CDR1 SGHDT and CDR2 YYEEEE. J was trimmed by 6 bases and V by 5 bases; bases with no gene match: 7. CDR3 amino acids: CASRLTSGRAGEQYF. CDR3 bases: TGTGCCAGCAGACTGACTAGCGGGAGGGCGGGCGAGCAGTACTTC.

The V and J genes are TRBV3-1 (or the pseudogene TRBV3-2) and TRBJ2-7; no firm D call. The CDR3 has 15 residues. Germline-derived CDR1 and CDR2 are LGHDT and YNNKEL (reference sequence). The V and J ends lost 0 bases and 3 bases respectively, with 12 bases between them. The CDR3 protein is CASSQEWAQLYEQYF. CDR3 coding DNA: TGTGCCAGCAGCCAAGAGTGGGCTCAGCTCTACGAGCAGTACTTC.

This clone was counted only a few times. The chain links TRBV9 to TRBJ1-2, with 8 positions matching TRBD1. The CDR3 has 15 residues. The V segment lost 4 bases and the J segment 2 bases; nucleotides outside the gene matches: 7. The V gene's germline CDR1 is SGDLS and CDR2 YYNGEE. Here the CDR3 reads CASSTSDRGNYGYTF. The DNA of the CDR3 is TGTGCCAGCAGCACATCTGACAGGGGAAACTATGGCTACACCTTC.

The chain employs TRBV4-3 and TRBJ2-7, with D unresolved. This CDR3 region has 14 residues. Germline loops: CDR1 LGHNA, CDR2 YSLEER. Trimming cost V 0 bases and J 2 bases, with 8 bases left between them. This chain's CDR3 is CASSQEKGAYEQYF. In DNA form, the CDR3 reads TGCGCCAGCAGCCAAGAGAAAGGAGCCTACGAGCAGTACTTC.

The chain recombines TRBV6-2 or TRBV6-3 with TRBJ2-1; TRBD2 agrees at 7 bases. The CDR3 length is 15 residues. Per the germline V gene, CDR1 is MNHEY and CDR2 is SVGEGT. The V segment lost 2 bases and the J segment 7 bases; nucleotides outside the gene matches: 8. The CDR3 is CASSYAGRVRNEQFF. CDR3 coding DNA: TGTGCCAGCAGTTACGCAGGGAGGGTCCGAAATGAGCAGTTCTTC.

The chain employs TRBV4-3 and TRBJ2-1; TRBD1 matches at 9 bases. The CDR3 covers 14 residues. V lost 4 bases, J lost 4 bases, and 2 bases stayed unmatched. Germline V gene lookup returns CDR1 LGHNA and CDR2 YSLEER. The CDR3 sequence is CASSLGQGYNEQFF. Written as DNA, the CDR3 is TGCGCCAGCAGCCTGGGACAGGGATACAATGAGCAGTTCTTC.

V and J are TRBV10-1 and TRBJ1-1, with D perhaps TRBD1 (5 bases). CDR1 WNHNN and CDR2 SYGVQD come from the germline V gene (reference sequence). This CDR3 is built from 17 residues. The ends were cut back, 8 bases at V and 5 bases at J, with 27 bases in the middle. The CDR3 coding sequence is TGCGCCAGCTCAATTACCGGGACCCCGGGAGGTGGAACTGAAGCTTTCTTT. As protein: CASSITGTPGGGTEAFF.

The chain employs TRBV2 and TRBJ2-7; the D gene is possibly TRBD1 (5 bases). Germline V gene sequence: CDR1 SNHLY, CDR2 FYNNEI. The CDR3 extends over 10 amino acids. V lost 8 bases and J lost 9, with 11 bases in between. CDR3 protein: CASGLTVQYF. CDR3 nucleotides: TGTGCCAGCGGGTTGACAGTGCAGTACTTC.

V is TRBV5-6 and J is TRBJ1-4; D might be TRBD1 (6 bases). Germline CDR1 SGHDT, CDR2 YYEEEE. The CDR3 is made up of 13 amino acids. The ends were cut back, 6 bases at V and 5 bases at J, with 11 bases in the middle. Here the CDR3 DNA reads TGTGCCAGCACCCCACAGGGCAATGAAAAACTGTTTTTT. This encodes CASTPQGNEKLFF.

CDR3 protein: CASSAPRRDTQYF. CDR3 nucleotides: TGTGCCAGCAGCGCCCCGCGTAGAGATACGCAGTATTTT. V is TRBV7-9 and J is TRBJ2-3; D unclear. Deletions cut 5 bases from V and 5 bases from J, with 11 bases between. CDR3 size: 13 residues. CDR1 and CDR2 (germline): SEHNR, FQNEAQ (reference sequence). Filled out from reference TRBV7-9 and TRBJ2-3, the complete variable domain reads DTGVSQNPRHKITKRGQNVTFRCDPISEHNRLYWYRQTLGQGPEFLTYFQNEAQLEKSRLLSDRFSAERPKGSFSTLEIQRTEQGDSAMYLCASSAPRRDTQYFGPGTRLTVL.

The J gene is TRBJ2-3, the V gene TRBV7-9; the match to TRBD1 covers 7 bases. Germline loops: CDR1 SEHNR, CDR2 FQNEAQ (reference sequence). V lost 5 bases and J lost 3; bases outside the gene matches: 8. The CDR3 has 15 residues. As DNA, the CDR3 is TGTGCCAGCAGCCCACAGGGGCTATCTACAGATACGCAGTATTTT. The encoded protein is CASSPQGLSTDTQYF.

This chain connects TRBV6-2 or TRBV6-3 to TRBJ1-1, with D possibly being TRBD1 (6 bases). V was trimmed by 5 bases and J by 1 base, leaving 20 bases between them. The CDR3 sequence is 17 residues long. CDR1 MNHEY and CDR2 SVGEGT come from the germline V gene. DNA for the CDR3: TGTGCCAGCAGTAAACCTAAGTGGACAGCCGGGAACACTGAAGCTTTCTTT. Amino acids: CASSKPKWTAGNTEAFF.

As DNA, the CDR3 is TGTGCCAGCAGCTTGACAGCTAATAGCAATCAGCCCCAGCATTTT. Protein: CASSLTANSNQPQHF. The V gene is TRBV27, the J gene TRBJ1-5; tentatively, D is TRBD1 (5 bases). Germline V CDR1 and CDR2: MNHEY, SMNVEV (reference sequence). V shed 6 bases and J shed 0 bases, with 12 bases lying between them. This CDR3 comprises 15 residues.

The CDR3 DNA reads TGTGCCAGCAGAGACCATACAGGGCCTTCTAATGAAAAACTGTTTTTT. This translates into CASRDHTGPSNEKLFF. The J gene is TRBJ1-4, the V gene TRBV2, with D maybe TRBD1 (6 bases). CDR1 is SNHLY, CDR2 FYNNEI, per germline. The CDR3 totals 16 residues. Trimming removed 6 bases at V and 3 bases at J, with 17 bases between. Full variable domain (remainder filled in from reference TRBV2 and TRBJ1-4): EPEVTQTPSHQVTQMGQEVILRCVPISNHLYFYWYRQILGQKVEFLVSFYNNEISEKSEIFDDQFSVERPDGSNFTLKIRSTKLEDSAMYFCASRDHTGPSNEKLFFGSGTQLSVL.

This chain joins TRBV7-8 and TRBJ2-7; TRBD2 matches 10 bases. V lost 1 base, J lost 4 bases, and 1 base stayed unmatched. Germline CDR1 reads SGHVS; CDR2 reads FQNEAQ. This CDR3 comprises 14 residues. The CDR3 protein is CASSLELAGYEQYF. The CDR3 coding sequence is TGTGCCAGCAGCTTAGAACTAGCGGGATACGAGCAGTACTTC.